One T cell receptor (beta chain) is described in this entry. The antigen is not known. This sample stems from a study of T-cell reconstitution after alpha-beta-depleted transplantation in children. The study's findings and limits: Alpha-beta T cells present about two months after transplant were reported to originate from several hundred expanded graft clones. For some patients, TCRbeta diversity was high at day 60 because of recipient T cells and thymic progenitors that survived.

The CDR3 is 16 residues long. Germline V gene lookup returns CDR1 LNHNV and CDR2 YYDKDF (reference sequence). The ends were cut back, 3 bases at V and 8 bases at J, with 20 bases in the middle. Using unique molecular identifiers, the investigators prepared the TCRbeta library. TCRdb fed the PCR reads into MiXCR, producing one record per CDR3 protein. The sample includes about 510,000 distinct CDR3 sequences, roughly 10% of them seen just once. This sample comprised PBMCs, mostly from graft donor cells, obtained 180 days after TCRalphabeta/CD19-depleted stem cell transplant. The rearrangement joins TRBV15 to TRBJ2-1, with D possibly being TRBD2 (6 bases). This TCR derives from a female patient under 10 years old who had a stem cell transplant for aplastic anemia, so the T cells may come from the graft donor. The CDR3 bases are TGTGCCACCAGCAGGGGGGAGGTCACCCCACCCGATGAGCAGTTCTTC. This translates into CATSRGEVTPPDEQFF. The whole variable domain, filled in from reference TRBV15 and TRBJ2-1, reads DAMVIQNPRYQVTQFGKPVTLSCSQTLNHNVMYWYQQKSSQAPKLLFHYYDKDFNNEADTPDNFQSRRPNTSFCFLDIRSPGLGDTAMYLCATSRGEVTPPDEQFFGPGTRLTVL.